The 9 T cell receptor beta chains below come from one sample, sequenced in a study of T cells in Graves' hyperthyroidism and ophthalmopathy. Authors of the study amplified TCR beta CDR3 regions from RNA transcripts. An initial round of RT-PCR targeting the TCR CDR3 relied on the HTBI primer set. Using its own MiXCR run on the multiplex PCR reads, TCRdb lists one record per CDR3 protein. The sample has over 550,000 distinct CDR3 sequences; around 17% are singletons. The sequencing input was blood. Every receptor here comes from a woman between 18 and 29 years old with Graves' hyperthyroidism.

This clonotype was seen a handful of times. V usage is TRBV16 and J usage is TRBJ2-7; 14 positions agree with TRBD2. The CDR3 runs 16 residues. J lost 5 bases, V lost 1 base, and 4 bases had no gene match. The germline V gene encodes CDR1 KGHSY and CDR2 FQNENV. CDR3 residues: CASSQFSGLAGDEQYF. The DNA of the CDR3 is TGTGCCAGCAGCCAATTCTCGGGACTAGCGGGAGACGAGCAGTACTTC. Variable domain in full (rest from reference TRBV16 and TRBJ2-7): GEEVAQTPKHLVRGEGQKAKLYCAPIKGHSYVFWYQQVLKNEFKFLISFQNENVFDETGMPKERFSAKCLPNSPCSLEIQATKLEDSAVYFCASSQFSGLAGDEQYFGPGTRLTVT.

In its sample, this clonotype was seen a few times. This may be a read error, as it is one base from a much larger clone. V is TRBV13 and J is TRBJ2-3; TRBD2 aligns across 10 bases. This CDR3 comprises 15 residues. Germline V lookup: CDR1 PRHDT, CDR2 FYEKMQ (reference sequence). V shed 8 bases and J 4 bases; nucleotides not matched to a gene: 9. Here the CDR3 DNA reads TGTGCCAGCTTGGCTAGCGGGGGAATCGCAGATACGCAGTATTTT. Encoded protein: CASLASGGIADTQYF.

V usage is TRBV10-3 and J usage is TRBJ1-4; a weak D match, TRBD1 (6 bases). Germline-derived CDR1 and CDR2 are ENHRY and SYGVKD. The CDR3 runs to 15 residues. V gave up 6 bases and J gave up 0 bases, with 11 bases separating them. The CDR3 protein is CAIRQGLATNEKLFF. In DNA form, the CDR3 reads TGTGCCATCAGACAGGGACTTGCAACTAATGAAAAACTGTTTTTT.

The chain combines TRBV7-3 with TRBJ1-1; no clear D. The length of the CDR3 is 11 residues. Trimming took off 4 bases at V and 4 bases at J, with 4 bases between the two ends. CDR1 and CDR2 from the germline V gene are SGHTA and FQGTGA. In DNA form, the CDR3 reads TGTGCCAGCAGCTGGGTCACTGAAGCTTTCTTT. Residues: CASSWVTEAFF.

This clonotype was counted many times. The rearrangement uses TRBV7-2 and TRBJ2-3, with a possible D match to TRBD2 (6 bases). V gave up 2 bases and J gave up 6 bases, with 21 bases separating them. Germline V gene data show CDR1 as SGHTA and CDR2 as FQGNSA. This CDR3 region has 17 residues. The CDR3: CASSLRFREKTGDTQYF. The CDR3 DNA reads as TGTGCCAGCAGCTTAAGGTTCCGGGAGAAAACGGGGGATACGCAGTATTTT. The whole variable domain, filled in from reference TRBV7-2 and TRBJ2-3, reads GAGVSQSPSNKVTEKGKDVELRCDPISGHTALYWYRQSLGQGLEFLIYFQGNSAPDKSGLPSDRFSAERTGGSVSTLTIQRTQQEDSAVYLCASSLRFREKTGDTQYFGPGTRLTVL.

At least ten counts were recorded for this clonotype. The chain joins TRBV12-3 or TRBV12-4 to TRBJ1-2; no firm D call. V lost 0 bases and J 4 bases, leaving 6 bases between the germline ends. The CDR3 totals 13 residues. The CDR3 nucleotides read TGTGCCAGCAGTTTAGCCAGGAGCTATGGCTACACCTTC. It yields the protein CASSLARSYGYTF.

The CDR3: CASSLRPNNEQFF. The CDR3 DNA sequence: TGTGCCAGCAGCCTACGACCAAACAATGAGCAGTTCTTC. V is TRBV7-2 and J is TRBJ2-1; D gene ambiguous. The CDR3 spans 13 residues. Germline lookup yields CDR1 SGHTA and CDR2 FQGNSA. V lost 5 bases to trimming and J lost 5 bases, with 10 bases between them.

In its sample, this clonotype was seen many times. The chain joins TRBV7-9 to TRBJ2-5, with 10 bases that match TRBD2. V was clipped by 5 bases and J by 5 bases; unmatched bases: 5. This CDR3 has 14 amino acids. The germline gives CDR1 SEHNR, CDR2 FQNEAQ (reference sequence). CDR3 nucleotides: TGTGCCAGCAGCATTCTAGCGGGAGCCGAGACCCAGTACTTC. This encodes CASSILAGAETQYF.

This clonotype was seen only a few times. The chain employs TRBV6-1 and TRBJ1-1; D is uncertain. There are 12 residues in the CDR3. Germline V gene sequence: CDR1 MNHNS, CDR2 SASEGT. V lost 6 bases, J lost 0 bases, and 5 bases lay in between. For the CDR3, the DNA is TGTGCCAGCAGGGAGATGAACACTGAAGCTTTCTTT. Translated: CASREMNTEAFF.